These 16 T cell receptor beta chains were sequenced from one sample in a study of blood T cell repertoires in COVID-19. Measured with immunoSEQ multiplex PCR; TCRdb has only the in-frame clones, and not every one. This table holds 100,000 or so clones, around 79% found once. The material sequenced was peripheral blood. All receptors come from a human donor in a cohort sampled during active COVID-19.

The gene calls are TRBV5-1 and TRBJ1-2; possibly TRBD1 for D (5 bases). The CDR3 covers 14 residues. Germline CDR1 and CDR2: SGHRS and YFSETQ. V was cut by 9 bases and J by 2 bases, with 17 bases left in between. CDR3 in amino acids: CANLGAKENYGYTF. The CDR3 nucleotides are TGCGCCAACCTTGGGGCAAAAGAGAACTATGGCTACACCTTC.

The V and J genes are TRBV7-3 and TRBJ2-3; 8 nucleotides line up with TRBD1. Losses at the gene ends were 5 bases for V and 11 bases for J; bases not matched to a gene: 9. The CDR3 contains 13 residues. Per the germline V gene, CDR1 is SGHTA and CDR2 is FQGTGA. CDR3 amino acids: CASSPDRDKGQYF. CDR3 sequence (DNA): TGTGCCAGCAGCCCGGACAGGGACAAGGGGCAGTATTTT. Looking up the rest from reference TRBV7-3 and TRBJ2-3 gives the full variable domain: GAGVSQTPSNKVTEKGKYVELRCDPISGHTALYWYRQSLGQGPEFLIYFQGTGAADDSGLPNDRFFAVRPEGSVSTLKIQRTERGDSAVYLCASSPDRDKGQYFGPGTRLTVL.

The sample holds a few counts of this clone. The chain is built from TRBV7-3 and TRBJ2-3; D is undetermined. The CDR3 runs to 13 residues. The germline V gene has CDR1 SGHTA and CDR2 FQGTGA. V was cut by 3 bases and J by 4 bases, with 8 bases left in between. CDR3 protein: CASSFGPSDTQYF. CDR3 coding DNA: TGTGCCAGCAGCTTTGGCCCTTCAGATACGCAGTATTTT.

The CDR3 reads CASSRTSGRHYEQYF. The CDR3 DNA sequence: TGCGCCAGCAGCCGGACTAGCGGGAGGCACTACGAGCAGTACTTC. This rearrangement joins TRBV10-2 to TRBJ2-7; TRBD2 matches 14 bases. CDR3 length equals 15 residues. The V segment lost 6 bases and the J segment 3 bases; nucleotides outside the gene matches: 4. Germline lookup yields CDR1 WSHSY and CDR2 SAAADI.

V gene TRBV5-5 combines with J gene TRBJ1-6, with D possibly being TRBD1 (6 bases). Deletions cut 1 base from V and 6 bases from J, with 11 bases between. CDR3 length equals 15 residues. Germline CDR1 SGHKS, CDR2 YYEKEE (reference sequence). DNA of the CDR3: TGTGCCAGCAGCTTGACAGGGTATGGTAATTCACCCCTCCACTTT. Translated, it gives CASSLTGYGNSPLHF. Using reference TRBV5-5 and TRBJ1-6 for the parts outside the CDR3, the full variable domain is DAGVTQSPTHLIKTRGQQVTLRCSPISGHKSVSWYQQVLGQGPQFIFQYYEKEERGRGNFPDRFSARQFPNYSSELNVNALLLGDSALYLCASSLTGYGNSPLHFGNGTRLTVT.

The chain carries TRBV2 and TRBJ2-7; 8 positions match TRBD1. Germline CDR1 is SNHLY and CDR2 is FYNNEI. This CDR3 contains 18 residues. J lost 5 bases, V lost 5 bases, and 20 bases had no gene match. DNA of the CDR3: TGTGCCAGCAGTTTGACAGGGGTAAGCCCCTACGAGGGGGACGAGCAGTACTTC. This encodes CASSLTGVSPYEGDEQYF.

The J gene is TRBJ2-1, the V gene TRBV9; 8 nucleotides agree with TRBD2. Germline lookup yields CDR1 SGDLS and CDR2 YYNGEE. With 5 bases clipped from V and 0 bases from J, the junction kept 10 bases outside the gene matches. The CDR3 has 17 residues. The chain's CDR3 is CASSAGLGEGSYNEQFF. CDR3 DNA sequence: TGTGCCAGCAGTGCGGGACTAGGGGAGGGCTCCTACAATGAGCAGTTCTTC.

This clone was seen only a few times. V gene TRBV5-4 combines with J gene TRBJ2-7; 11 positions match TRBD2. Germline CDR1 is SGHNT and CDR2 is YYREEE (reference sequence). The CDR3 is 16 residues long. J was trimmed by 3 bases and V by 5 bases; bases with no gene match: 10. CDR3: CASSSGVTSGSYEQYF. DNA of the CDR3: TGTGCCAGCAGTTCTGGGGTAACTAGCGGGAGCTACGAGCAGTACTTC.

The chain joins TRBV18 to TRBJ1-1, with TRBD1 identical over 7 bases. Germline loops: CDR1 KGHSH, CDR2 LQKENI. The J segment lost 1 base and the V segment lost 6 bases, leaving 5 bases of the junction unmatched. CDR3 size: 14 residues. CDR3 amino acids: CASSPDRANTEAFF. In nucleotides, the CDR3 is TGTGCCAGCTCGCCTGACAGGGCGAACACTGAAGCTTTCTTT.

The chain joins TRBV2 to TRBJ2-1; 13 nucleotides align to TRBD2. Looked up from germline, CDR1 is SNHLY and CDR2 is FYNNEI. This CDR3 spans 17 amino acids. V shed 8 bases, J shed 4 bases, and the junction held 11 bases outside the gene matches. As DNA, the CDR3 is TGTGCCAGCGGGGGGACTAGCGGGATATTTGATTACAATGAGCAGTTCTTC. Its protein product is CASGGTSGIFDYNEQFF.

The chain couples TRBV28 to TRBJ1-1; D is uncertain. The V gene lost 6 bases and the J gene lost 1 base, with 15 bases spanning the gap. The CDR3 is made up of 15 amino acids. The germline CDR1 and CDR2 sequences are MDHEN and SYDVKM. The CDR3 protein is CASSSSEGSNTEAFF. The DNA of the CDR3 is TGTGCCAGCAGCTCCAGTGAGGGCTCGAACACTGAAGCTTTCTTT.

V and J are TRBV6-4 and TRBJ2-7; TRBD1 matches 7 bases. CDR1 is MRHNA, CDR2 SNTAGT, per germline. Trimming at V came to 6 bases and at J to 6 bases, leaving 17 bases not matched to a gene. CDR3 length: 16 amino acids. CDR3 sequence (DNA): TGTGCCAGCAGGTGGAGTGGGTGTCAGGGGGATCGCGAGCAGTACTTC. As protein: CASRWSGCQGDREQYF.

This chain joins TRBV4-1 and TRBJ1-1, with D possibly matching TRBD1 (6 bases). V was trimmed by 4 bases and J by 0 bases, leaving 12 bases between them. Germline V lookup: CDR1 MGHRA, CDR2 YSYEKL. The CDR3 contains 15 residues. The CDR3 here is CASSRGRGMNTEAFF. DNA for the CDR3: TGCGCCAGCAGCCGAGGGAGGGGGATGAACACTGAAGCTTTCTTT.

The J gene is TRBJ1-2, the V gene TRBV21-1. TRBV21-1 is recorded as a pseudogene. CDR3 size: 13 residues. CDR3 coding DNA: TGTGCCAGCAGCAAAGCGCGCGAGGTGCGATACACCTTC. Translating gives CASSKAREVRYTF.

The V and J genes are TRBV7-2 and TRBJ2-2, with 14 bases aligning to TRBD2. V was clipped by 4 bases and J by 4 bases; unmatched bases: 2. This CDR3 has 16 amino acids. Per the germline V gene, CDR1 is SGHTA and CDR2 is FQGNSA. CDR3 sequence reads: CASSSTSGRATGELFF. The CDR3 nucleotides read TGTGCCAGCAGCTCGACTAGCGGGAGGGCCACCGGGGAGCTGTTTTTT.

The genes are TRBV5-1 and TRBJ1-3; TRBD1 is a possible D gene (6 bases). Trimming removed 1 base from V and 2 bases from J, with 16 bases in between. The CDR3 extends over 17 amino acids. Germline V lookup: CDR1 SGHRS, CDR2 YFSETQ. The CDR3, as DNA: TGCGCCAGCAGCTTGACACCACAGGGTTTTGCTGGAAACACCATATATTTT. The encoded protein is CASSLTPQGFAGNTIYF.